This entry concerns a single T cell receptor (beta chain). Its target is unknown. Clones were read by immunoSEQ multiplex PCR, and TCRdb kept only the in-frame ones, dropping some. The repertoire has roughly 40,000 clones, roughly 85% of them found once; the top ten carry 1.7%. The CDR3 is 15 amino acids. Trimming left V 5 bases short and J 4 bases short, with 17 bases between. Germline V CDR1 and CDR2: MNHEY, SMNVEV (reference sequence). Time point here: week 5, during vaccination. Topical imiquimod was applied with each vaccine dose, which held 300 ug of mutant IDH1 20-mer peptide. These data originate in a study of a mutant IDH1 vaccine in newly diagnosed glioma. Study-level background: Vaccine administration was initiated 4-6 weeks following radiotherapy alone, or with temozolomide cycles. Patients under treatment included about 60% males and around 38% females and had a mean age of approximately 43 years.

The input for sequencing was PBMCs, taken from a glioma patient whose treatment included an IDH1 peptide vaccine. The source is a middle-aged man with glioma. V and J are TRBV27 and TRBJ1-2; D is unresolved. In DNA, the CDR3 is TGTGCCAGCAGTCCCGACTGGGATGGGAGCTATGGCTACACCTTC. It yields the protein CASSPDWDGSYGYTF.